Listed below are T cell receptor beta chains from one sample, sequenced in a study of shared clonotypes between healthy human individuals. Data came from immunoSEQ multiplex PCR; TCRdb stores just in-frame clones and leaves some out. Of roughly 1,600,000 clones in the sample, approximately 98.5% are singletons; the top ten hold approximately 0.4%. Material: naive CD4+ T cells sorted from blood. The receptors were gathered from a man aged 25 to 45 in good health. Each CDR3 is given with its conserved first and last residue. D genes are given only for firm matches.

-,TRBV28,TRBJ1-5,CASSLRGRVQPQHF,TGTGCCAGCAGCCTCAGGGGTCGGGTTCAGCCCCAGCATTTT
-,TRBV10-1,TRBJ2-1,CASMGENNEQFF,TGCGCCAGCATGGGTGAGAACAATGAGCAGTTCTTC
TRBD2,TRBV10-3,TRBJ2-1,CAIREREGIDEQFF,TGTGCCATCAGGGAGCGGGAGGGGATCGATGAGCAGTTCTTC
TRBD1,TRBV5-5,TRBJ2-7,CASRLTGGAYEQYF,TGTGCCAGCAGACTGACAGGGGGGGCCTACGAGCAGTACTTC
-,TRBV11-2,TRBJ2-7,CASSPARDFNTYEQYF,TGTGCCAGCAGCCCAGCTCGGGACTTTAACACCTACGAGCAGTACTTC
-,TRBV25-1,TRBJ1-1,CASSNRQNTEAFF,TGTGCCAGCAGTAATAGACAGAACACTGAAGCTTTCTTT
-,TRBV28,TRBJ2-2,CASSSPGTSGTGELFF,TGTGCCAGCAGCTCTCCGGGGACTTCGGGGACCGGGGAGCTGTTTTTT
-,TRBV14,TRBJ2-2,CASSQEQARTNTGELFF,TGTGCCAGCAGCCAAGAACAAGCGAGAACAAACACCGGGGAGCTGTTTTTT
-,TRBV25-1,TRBJ2-7,CASGLTGTYEQYF,TGTGCCAGCGGATTGACAGGTACCTACGAGCAGTACTTC
-,TRBV28,TRBJ1-5,CASSFSVRQPQHF,TGTGCCAGCAGTTTTAGTGTTCGGCAGCCCCAGCATTTT
-,TRBV18,TRBJ1-2,CASSPPWGSWDYGYTF,TGTGCCAGCTCACCACCCTGGGGTTCTTGGGACTATGGCTACACCTTC
-,TRBV28,TRBJ1-1,CASSLSGKGDTEAFF,TGTGCCAGCAGTTTATCAGGGAAGGGGGACACTGAAGCTTTCTTT
TRBD1,TRBV9,TRBJ1-2,CASSPPGGGYTF,TGTGCCAGCAGCCCCCCAGGGGGAGGCTACACCTTC
TRBD1,TRBV5-1,TRBJ1-2,CASSEGTGGFYGYTF,TGCGCCAGCAGCGAAGGGACAGGGGGCTTCTATGGCTACACCTTC
-,TRBV5-6,TRBJ2-7,CASSSDVYNSYEQYF,TGTGCCAGCAGCTCCGATGTTTATAACTCCTACGAGCAGTACTTC
TRBD1,TRBV7-2,TRBJ1-4,CASSLGDRDNEKLFF,TGTGCCAGCAGCTTAGGGGACAGGGATAATGAAAAACTGTTTTTT
-,TRBV6-6,TRBJ2-5,CASSPSPYQETQYF,TGTGCCAGCAGTCCTTCTCCGTACCAAGAGACCCAGTACTTC
-,TRBV5-6,TRBJ1-1,CASSLGPNRDTEAFF,TGTGCCAGCAGCTTGGGACCAAACCGGGACACTGAAGCTTTCTTT
-,TRBV6-1,TRBJ2-7,CASSELRQRSYEQYF,TGTGCCAGCAGTGAATTACGGCAGCGATCCTACGAGCAGTACTTC
-,TRBV2,TRBJ2-1,CASRVGIDEQFF,TGTGCCAGCCGGGTTGGTATCGATGAGCAGTTCTTC
-,TRBV28,TRBJ2-7,CASSPKGDYRSEQYF,TGTGCCAGCAGTCCCAAGGGGGACTACCGTTCCGAGCAGTACTTC
-,TRBV4-1,TRBJ2-7,CASSQSLGSFYEQYF,TGCGCCAGCAGCCAATCCCTAGGTTCGTTCTACGAGCAGTACTTC
TRBD1,TRBV5-1,TRBJ2-3,CASSLGSQGTGGADTQYF,TGCGCCAGCAGCTTGGGGTCGCAGGGGACAGGAGGGGCAGATACGCAGTATTTT
-,TRBV13,TRBJ2-7,CASSRFYEQYF,TGTGCCAGCAGCCGTTTCTACGAGCAGTACTTC
-,TRBV11-2,TRBJ2-5,CASSFGLGHSRTQETQYF,TGTGCCAGCAGCTTTGGGTTGGGACATTCCCGAACCCAAGAGACCCAGTACTTC
TRBD2,TRBV27,TRBJ2-1,CASSRTSGSFNEQFF,TGTGCCAGCAGCCGGACTAGCGGGAGTTTCAATGAGCAGTTCTTC
-,TRBV7-2,TRBJ2-7,CASSPMRVSYEQYF,TGTGCCAGCAGCCCCATGAGAGTATCCTACGAGCAGTACTTC
-,TRBV27,TRBJ2-1,CATQTGSAGGEQFF,TGTGCCACCCAAACAGGGTCAGCGGGTGGTGAGCAGTTCTTC
TRBD2,TRBV28,TRBJ2-1,CASSLVHGAGGTNEQFF,TGTGCCAGCAGTTTAGTCCATGGAGCGGGAGGAACCAATGAGCAGTTCTTC
-,TRBV5-1,TRBJ1-2,CASSLRAGDYGYTF,TGCGCCAGCAGCTTGAGGGCAGGGGACTATGGCTACACCTTC